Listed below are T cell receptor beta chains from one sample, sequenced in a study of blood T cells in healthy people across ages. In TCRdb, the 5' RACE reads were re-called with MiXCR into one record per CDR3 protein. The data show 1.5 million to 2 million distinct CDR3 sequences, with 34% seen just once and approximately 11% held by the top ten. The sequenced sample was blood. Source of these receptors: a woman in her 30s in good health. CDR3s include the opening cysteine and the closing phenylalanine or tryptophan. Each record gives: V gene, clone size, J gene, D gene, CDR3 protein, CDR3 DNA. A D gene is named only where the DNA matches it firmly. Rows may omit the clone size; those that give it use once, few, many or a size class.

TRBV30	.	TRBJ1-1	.	CAWTTGRGEAFF	TGTGCCTGGACCACAGGGAGAGGTGAAGCTTTCTTT
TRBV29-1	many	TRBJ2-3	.	CSVENTDTQYF	TGCAGCGTTGAAAACACAGATACGCAGTATTTT
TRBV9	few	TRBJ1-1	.	CASSVVGRGDTEAFF	TGTGCCAGCAGCGTAGTGGGACGGGGGGACACTGAAGCTTTCTTT
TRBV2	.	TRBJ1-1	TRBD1	CASSLMQGAGTEAFF	TGTGCCAGCAGTCTTATGCAGGGGGCCGGCACTGAAGCTTTCTTT
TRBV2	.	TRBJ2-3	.	CASTGRTASTDTQYF	TGTGCCAGCACCGGAAGGACAGCTAGCACAGATACGCAGTATTTT
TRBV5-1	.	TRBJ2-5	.	CASSQRSGAETQYF	TGCGCCAGCAGCCAGCGGTCAGGGGCAGAGACCCAGTACTTC
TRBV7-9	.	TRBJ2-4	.	CVSSSLDEQYF	TGTGTCAGCAGCTCCCTTGATGAGCAGTACTTC
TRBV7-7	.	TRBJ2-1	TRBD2	CASSLDGGGSYNEQFF	TGTGCCAGCAGCTTAGACGGGGGGGGCTCCTACAATGAGCAGTTCTTC
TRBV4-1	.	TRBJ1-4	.	CASSQVGEEKLFF	TGCGCCAGCAGCCAAGTGGGGGAGGAAAAACTGTTTTTT
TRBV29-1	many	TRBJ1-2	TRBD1	CSAGGQGDYGYTF	TGCAGCGCCGGAGGACAGGGCGACTATGGCTACACCTTC
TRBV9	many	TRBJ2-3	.	CASSVNTDTQYF	TGTGCCAGCAGCGTTAACACGGATACGCAGTATTTT
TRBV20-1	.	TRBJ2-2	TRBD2	CSAIRLAGSSYGELFF	TGCAGTGCCATAAGACTAGCGGGATCTAGTTACGGGGAGCTGTTTTTT
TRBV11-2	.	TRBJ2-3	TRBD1	CASSLAGQGRGKDTQYF	TGTGCCAGCAGCTTAGCTGGACAGGGAAGGGGTAAGGATACGCAGTATTTT
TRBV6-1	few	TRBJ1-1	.	CASSVRTENTEAFF	TGTGCCAGCAGCGTTCGGACAGAGAACACTGAAGCTTTCTTT
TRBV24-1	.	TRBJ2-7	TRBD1	CATSDPRTGGVDEQYF	TGTGCCACCAGTGATCCCCGGACAGGGGGCGTCGACGAGCAGTACTTC
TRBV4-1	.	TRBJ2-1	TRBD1	CASSHRTGDDSYNEQFF	TGCGCCAGCAGCCACAGGACAGGGGACGACTCCTACAATGAGCAGTTCTTC
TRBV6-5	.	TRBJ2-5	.	CASRRSRETQYF	TGTGCCAGCAGGCGGTCCCGGGAGACCCAGTACTTC
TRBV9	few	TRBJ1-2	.	CASSGGATDIYGYTF	TGTGCCAGCAGCGGCGGGGCGACAGACATATATGGCTACACCTTC
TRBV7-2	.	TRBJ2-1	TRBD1	CASSLAGRGGEFF	TGTGCCAGCAGCTTAGCCGGTAGAGGGGGCGAGTTCTTC
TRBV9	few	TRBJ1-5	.	CASGGINQPQHF	TGTGCCAGCGGGGGGATCAATCAGCCCCAGCATTTT
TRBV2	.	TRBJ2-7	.	CASSESRIGTSYEQYF	TGTGCCAGCAGTGAGTCAAGAATTGGGACCTCCTACGAGCAGTACTTC
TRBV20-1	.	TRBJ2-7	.	CSARWVVGQEQYF	TGCAGTGCTAGATGGGTGGTGGGGCAAGAGCAGTACTTC
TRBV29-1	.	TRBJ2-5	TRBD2	CSVRDSDREAQYF	TGCAGCGTCCGGGACTCGGATCGGGAGGCCCAGTACTTC
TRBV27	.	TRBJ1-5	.	CASSLSSGVGNQPQHF	TGTGCCAGCAGTTTATCGTCAGGGGTCGGCAATCAGCCCCAGCATTTT
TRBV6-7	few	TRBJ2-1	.	CASTRVPNEQFF	TGTGCCAGCACCAGGGTCCCCAATGAGCAGTTCTTC
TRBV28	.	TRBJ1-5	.	CASSAFPSNQPQHF	TGTGCCAGCAGTGCGTTTCCGAGCAATCAGCCCCAGCATTTT
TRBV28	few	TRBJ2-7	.	CASKQTGGGIYEQYF	TGTGCCAGCAAGCAAACAGGGGGAGGGATCTACGAGCAGTACTTC
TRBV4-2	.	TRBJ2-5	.	CASSQDTAETQYF	TGTGCCAGCAGCCAAGACACCGCGGAGACCCAGTACTTC
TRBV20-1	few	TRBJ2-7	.	CSATFGGAYEQYF	TGCAGTGCTACATTTGGCGGGGCCTACGAGCAGTACTTC
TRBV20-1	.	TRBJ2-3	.	CSARDLAPDTQYF	TGCAGTGCTAGAGATCTAGCCCCAGATACGCAGTATTTT
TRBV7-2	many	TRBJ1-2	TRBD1	CASSSFRDRGTLPSNYGYTF	TGTGCCAGCAGCTCATTCCGGGACAGGGGAACCCTACCCTCCAACTATGGCTACACCTTC
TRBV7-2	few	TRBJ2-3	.	CASSQLGAKGEYF	TGTGCCAGCAGCCAACTTGGCGCGAAAGGGGAGTATTTT
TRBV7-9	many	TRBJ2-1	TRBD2	CASSVAGGTYNEQFF	TGTGCCAGCAGCGTAGCGGGGGGTACCTACAATGAGCAGTTCTTC
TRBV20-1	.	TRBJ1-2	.	CSARPGAHIPYGYTF	TGCAGTGCTAGACCCGGGGCCCACATCCCCTATGGCTACACCTTC
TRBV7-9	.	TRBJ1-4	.	CASSLEVQGLNEKLFF	TGTGCCAGCAGCTTAGAGGTCCAGGGCCTTAATGAAAAACTGTTTTTT
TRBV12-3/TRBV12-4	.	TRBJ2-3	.	CASSDGGLSTDAQYF	TGTGCCAGCAGTGACGGGGGGCTTAGCACAGATGCGCAGTATTTT
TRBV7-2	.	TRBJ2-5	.	CASSAPREQETQYF	TGTGCCAGCAGCGCTCCGCGGGAACAAGAGACCCAGTACTTC
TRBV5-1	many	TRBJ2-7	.	CASSSDTLSYEQYF	TGCGCCAGCAGCTCAGACACGCTCTCCTACGAGCAGTACTTC
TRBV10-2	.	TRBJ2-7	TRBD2	CASGKSGLAGSTEYEQYF	TGCGCCAGCGGGAAAAGCGGACTAGCGGGATCTACGGAGTACGAGCAGTACTTC
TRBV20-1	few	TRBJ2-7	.	CTAGLDYEQYF	TGCACGGCGGGACTTGACTACGAGCAGTACTTC
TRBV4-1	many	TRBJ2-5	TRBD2	CASSPNPGGRTQYF	TGCGCCAGCAGCCCGAACCCGGGGGGGCGAACCCAGTACTTC
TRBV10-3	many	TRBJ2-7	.	CATRDPGFDEQYF	TGTGCCACGCGGGACCCAGGGTTCGACGAGCAGTACTTC
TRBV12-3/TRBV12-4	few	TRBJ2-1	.	CASSPWRESNNEQFF	TGTGCCAGCAGCCCGTGGCGGGAAAGTAACAATGAGCAGTTCTTC
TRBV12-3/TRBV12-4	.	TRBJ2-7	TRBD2	CAGSFERGDYEQYF	TGTGCCGGCAGTTTTGAGCGGGGGGACTACGAGCAGTACTTC
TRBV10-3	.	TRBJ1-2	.	CVITRDTVYGYTF	TGTGTCATCACCAGGGACACGGTTTATGGCTACACCTTC
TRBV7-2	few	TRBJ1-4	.	CASSISGTANEKLFF	TGTGCCAGCAGCATTTCCGGGACTGCGAATGAAAAACTGTTTTTT
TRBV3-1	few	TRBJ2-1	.	CASSQSEGAYNEQFF	TGTGCCAGCAGCCAATCGGAGGGAGCCTACAATGAGCAGTTCTTC
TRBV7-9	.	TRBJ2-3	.	CASRPGDYKHRPDTQYF	TGTGCCAGCAGACCAGGTGACTACAAACACAGACCAGATACGCAGTATTTT
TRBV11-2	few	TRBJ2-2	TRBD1	CASSSWTGSTTGELFF	TGTGCCAGCAGCTCTTGGACAGGGTCAACCACCGGGGAGCTGTTTTTT
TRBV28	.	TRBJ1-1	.	CASSSPMRSFTEAFF	TGTGCCAGCAGTAGTCCGATGCGGAGTTTTACTGAAGCTTTCTTT